This T cell receptor (beta chain) was recorded in a study of blood T cell repertoires in COVID-19. Some clones are missing from TCRdb's copy, which holds only in-frame ones; the method was immunoSEQ multiplex PCR. The table includes 200,000 to 300,000 clones, roughly 85% detected once. In terms of age and location, participants ranged from roughly 18 to 100 years and lived in about 25 US areas. Participant-reported clinical history was the basis for cohort assignment. Exposed study participants had met a COVID-19 case within 2 weeks before entry. The junction had 9 bases not matched to a gene; V was cut back by 4 bases and J by 3 bases. Germline CDR1 and CDR2: MDHEN and SYDVKM. This CDR3 contains 17 residues.

This clonotype was sampled from a woman aged 40 to 50 who had been exposed to COVID-19. This chain joins TRBV28 and TRBJ2-1; TRBD2 matches at 10 bases. Specimen: PBMCs or T cells enriched from blood (not recorded which). CDR3 in amino acids: CASSSFQAGGIYNEQFF. CDR3 DNA: TGTGCCAGCAGTTCCTTCCAAGCGGGGGGGATCTACAATGAGCAGTTCTTC.